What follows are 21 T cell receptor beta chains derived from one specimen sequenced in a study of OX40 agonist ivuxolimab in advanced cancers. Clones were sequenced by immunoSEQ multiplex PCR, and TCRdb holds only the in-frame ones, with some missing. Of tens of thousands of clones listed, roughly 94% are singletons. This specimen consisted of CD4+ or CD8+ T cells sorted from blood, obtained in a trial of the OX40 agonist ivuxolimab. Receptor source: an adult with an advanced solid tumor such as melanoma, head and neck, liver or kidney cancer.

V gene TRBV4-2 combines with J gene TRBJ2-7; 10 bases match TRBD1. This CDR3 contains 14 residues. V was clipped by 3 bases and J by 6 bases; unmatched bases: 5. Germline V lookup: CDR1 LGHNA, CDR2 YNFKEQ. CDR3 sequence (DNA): TGTGCCAGCAGCCACCGGGACAGGGGCGGCGAGCAGTACTTC. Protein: CASSHRDRGGEQYF.

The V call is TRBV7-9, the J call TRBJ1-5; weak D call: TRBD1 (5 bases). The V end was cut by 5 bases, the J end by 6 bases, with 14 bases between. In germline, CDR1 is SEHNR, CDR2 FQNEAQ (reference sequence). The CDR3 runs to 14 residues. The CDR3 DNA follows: TGTGCCAGCAGCACCCGGGGCACAGGTCAGCCCCAGCATTTT. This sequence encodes CASSTRGTGQPQHF.

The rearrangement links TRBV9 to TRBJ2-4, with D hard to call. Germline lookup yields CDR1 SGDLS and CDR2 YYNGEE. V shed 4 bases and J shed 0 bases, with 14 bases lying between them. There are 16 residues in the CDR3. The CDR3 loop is CASSSGDSLAKNIQYF. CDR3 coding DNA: TGTGCCAGCAGCTCAGGAGATTCACTAGCCAAAAACATTCAGTACTTC.

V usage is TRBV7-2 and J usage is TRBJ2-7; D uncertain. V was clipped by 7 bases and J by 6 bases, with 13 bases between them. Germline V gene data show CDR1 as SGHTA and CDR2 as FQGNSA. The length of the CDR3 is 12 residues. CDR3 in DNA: TGTGCCAGCAACTTGTACTCGGGCGAGCAGTACTTC. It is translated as CASNLYSGEQYF.

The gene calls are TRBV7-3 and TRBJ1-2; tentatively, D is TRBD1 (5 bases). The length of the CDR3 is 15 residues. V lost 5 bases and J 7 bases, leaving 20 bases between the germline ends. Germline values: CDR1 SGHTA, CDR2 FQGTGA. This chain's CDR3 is CASSHEGGFGGGYTF. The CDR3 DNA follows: TGTGCCAGCAGCCATGAAGGCGGGTTTGGGGGTGGCTACACCTTC.

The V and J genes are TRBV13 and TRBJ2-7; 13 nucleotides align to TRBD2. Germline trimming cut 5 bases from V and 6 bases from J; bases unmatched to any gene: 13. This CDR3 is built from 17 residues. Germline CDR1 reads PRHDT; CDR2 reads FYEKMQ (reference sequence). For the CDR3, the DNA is TGTGCCAGCAGCACTTTGTTCGGGACTAGCGGGAAGGGCGAGCAGTACTTC. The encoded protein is CASSTLFGTSGKGEQYF.

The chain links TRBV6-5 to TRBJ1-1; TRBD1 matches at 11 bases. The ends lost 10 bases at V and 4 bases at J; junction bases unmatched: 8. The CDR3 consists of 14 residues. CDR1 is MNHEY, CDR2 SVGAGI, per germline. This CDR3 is CATYWTGGGTEAFF. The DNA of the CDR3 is TGTGCCACATATTGGACAGGGGGCGGCACTGAAGCTTTCTTT.

CDR3 sequence (DNA): TGTGCTAGTGGTTTGCCCCCTAGCGGGAGGATGCGCACAGATACGCAGTATTTT. Protein sequence: CASGLPPSGRMRTDTQYF. The chain uses TRBV12-5 and TRBJ2-3; 11 nucleotides agree with TRBD2. This CDR3 has 18 residues. The J segment lost 1 base and the V segment lost 2 bases, leaving 8 bases of the junction unmatched. In germline, CDR1 is LGHNT, CDR2 FRNRAP.

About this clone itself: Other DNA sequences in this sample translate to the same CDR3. The CDR3 is CASSQEGLAGGGQYF. The CDR3 DNA reads as TGTGCCAGCAGCCAAGAGGGGCTAGCGGGAGGGGGGCAGTACTTC. The J gene is TRBJ2-7, the V gene TRBV4-2; 12 nucleotides agree with TRBD2. The CDR3 extends over 15 amino acids. Germline CDR1 LGHNA, CDR2 YNFKEQ. V gave up 0 bases and J gave up 9 bases; unmatched junction bases: 6.

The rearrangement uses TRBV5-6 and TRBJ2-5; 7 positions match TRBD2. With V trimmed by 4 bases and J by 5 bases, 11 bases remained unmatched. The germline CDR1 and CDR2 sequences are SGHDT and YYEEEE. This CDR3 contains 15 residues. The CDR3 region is CASSRGREGLETQYF. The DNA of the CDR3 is TGTGCCAGCAGCCGGGGGAGGGAGGGCCTCGAGACCCAGTACTTC.

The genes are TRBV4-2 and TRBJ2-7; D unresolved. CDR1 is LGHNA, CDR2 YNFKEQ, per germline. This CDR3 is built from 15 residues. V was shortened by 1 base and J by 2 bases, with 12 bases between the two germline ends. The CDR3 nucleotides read TGTGCCAGCAGCCAAGGACTTCCTGAGCCCTACGAGCAGTACTTC. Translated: CASSQGLPEPYEQYF.

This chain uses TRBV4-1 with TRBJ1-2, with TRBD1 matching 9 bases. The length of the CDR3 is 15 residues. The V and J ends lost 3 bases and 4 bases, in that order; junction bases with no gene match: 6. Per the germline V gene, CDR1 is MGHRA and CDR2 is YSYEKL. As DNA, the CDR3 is TGCGCCAGCAGCCAGACCGACAGGGGGTTCTATGGCTACACCTTC. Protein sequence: CASSQTDRGFYGYTF.

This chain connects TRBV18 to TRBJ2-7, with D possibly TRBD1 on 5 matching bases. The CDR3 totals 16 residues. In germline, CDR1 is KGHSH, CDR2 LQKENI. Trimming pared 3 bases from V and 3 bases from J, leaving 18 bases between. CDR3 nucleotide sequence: TGTGCCAGCTCACCCATAGGGGCAGGGCGCATCTACGAGCAGTACTTC. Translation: CASSPIGAGRIYEQYF.

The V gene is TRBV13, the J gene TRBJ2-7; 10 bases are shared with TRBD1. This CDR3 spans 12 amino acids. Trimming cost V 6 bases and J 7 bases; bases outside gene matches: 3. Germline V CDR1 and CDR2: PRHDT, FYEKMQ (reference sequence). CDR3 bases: TGTGCCAGCAGGACAGGGGGCGGTGAGCAGTACTTC. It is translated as CASRTGGGEQYF. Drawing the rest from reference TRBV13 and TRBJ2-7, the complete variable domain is AAGVIQSPRHLIKEKRETATLKCYPIPRHDTVYWYQQGPGQDPQFLISFYEKMQSDKGSIPDRFSAQQFSDYHSELNMSSLELGDSALYFCASRTGGGEQYFGPGTRLTVT.

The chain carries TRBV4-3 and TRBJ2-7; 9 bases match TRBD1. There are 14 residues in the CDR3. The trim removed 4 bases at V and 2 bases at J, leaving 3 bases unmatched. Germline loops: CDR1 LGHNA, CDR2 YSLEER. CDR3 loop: CASSLGQGTYEQYF. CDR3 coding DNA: TGCGCCAGCAGCCTCGGACAGGGGACCTACGAGCAGTACTTC.

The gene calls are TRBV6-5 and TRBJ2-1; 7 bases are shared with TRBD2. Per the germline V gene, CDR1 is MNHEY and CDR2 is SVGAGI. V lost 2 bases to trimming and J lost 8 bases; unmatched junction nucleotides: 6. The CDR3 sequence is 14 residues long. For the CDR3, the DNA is TGTGCCAGCAGTTACCGGCCGGGAGGCGATGAGCAGTTCTTC. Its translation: CASSYRPGGDEQFF.

The CDR3 nucleotides read TGTGCCAGCAGCGTAGGGCAACTCTACGAGCAGTACTTC. It translates to CASSVGQLYEQYF. This rearrangement joins TRBV9 to TRBJ2-7; D unresolved. The CDR3 spans 13 residues. The germline CDR1 and CDR2 sequences are SGDLS and YYNGEE. V lost 0 bases, J lost 3 bases, and 7 bases lay in between.

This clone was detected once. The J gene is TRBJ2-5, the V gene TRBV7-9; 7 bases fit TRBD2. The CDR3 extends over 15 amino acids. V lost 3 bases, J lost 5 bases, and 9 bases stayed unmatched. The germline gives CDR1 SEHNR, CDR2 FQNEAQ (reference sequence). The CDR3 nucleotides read TGTGCCAGCAGCTTTCGCGGGAGTGAGGGCGAGACCCAGTACTTC. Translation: CASSFRGSEGETQYF.

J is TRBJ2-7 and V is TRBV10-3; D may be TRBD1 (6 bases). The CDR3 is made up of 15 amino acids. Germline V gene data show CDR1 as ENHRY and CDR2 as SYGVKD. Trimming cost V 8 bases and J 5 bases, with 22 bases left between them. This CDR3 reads CAIPFSSQGIHEQYF. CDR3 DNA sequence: TGTGCCATCCCCTTTTCGTCACAGGGAATCCACGAGCAGTACTTC.

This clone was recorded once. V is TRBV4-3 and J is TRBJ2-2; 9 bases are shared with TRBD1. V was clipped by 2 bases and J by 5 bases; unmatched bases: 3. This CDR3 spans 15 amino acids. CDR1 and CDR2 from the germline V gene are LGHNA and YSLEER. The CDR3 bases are TGCGCCAGCAGCCAAAGGGACAGGGAGACCGGGGAGCTGTTTTTT. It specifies CASSQRDRETGELFF.

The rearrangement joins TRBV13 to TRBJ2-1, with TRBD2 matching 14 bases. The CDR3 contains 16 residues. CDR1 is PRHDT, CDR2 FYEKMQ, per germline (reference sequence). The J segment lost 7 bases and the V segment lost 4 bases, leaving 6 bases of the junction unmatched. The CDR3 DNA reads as TGTGCCAGCAGCTCCGGGACTAGCGGGAGCGGGAATGAGCAGTTCTTC. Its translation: CASSSGTSGSGNEQFF.